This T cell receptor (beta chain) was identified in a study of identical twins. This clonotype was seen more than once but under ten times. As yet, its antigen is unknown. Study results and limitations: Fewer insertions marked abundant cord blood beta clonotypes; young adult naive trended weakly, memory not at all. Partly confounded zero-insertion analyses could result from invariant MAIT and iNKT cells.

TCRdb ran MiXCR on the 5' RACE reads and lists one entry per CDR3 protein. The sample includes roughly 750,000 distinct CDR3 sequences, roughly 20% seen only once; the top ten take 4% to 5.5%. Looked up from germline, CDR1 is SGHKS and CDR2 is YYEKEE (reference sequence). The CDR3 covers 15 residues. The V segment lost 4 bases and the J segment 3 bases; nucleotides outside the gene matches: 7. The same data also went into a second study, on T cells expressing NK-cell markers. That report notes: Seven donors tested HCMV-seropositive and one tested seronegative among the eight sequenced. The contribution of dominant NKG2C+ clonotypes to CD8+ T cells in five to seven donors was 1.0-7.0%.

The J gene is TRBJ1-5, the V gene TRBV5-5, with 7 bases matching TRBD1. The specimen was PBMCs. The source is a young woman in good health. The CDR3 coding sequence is TGTGCCAGCAGCCAAGGGACAGTCAACAATCAGCCCCAGCATTTT. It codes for CASSQGTVNNQPQHF.